This T cell receptor (beta chain) was sequenced in a study of T cell responses to AZD1222 COVID-19 vaccine. Some second doses came at about 4 weeks and others at about 12 weeks; these were pooled. Comments on this clone: Its antigen is unknown.

Losses at the gene ends were 4 bases for V and 4 bases for J; bases not matched to a gene: 6. The germline CDR1 and CDR2 sequences are SGDLS and YYNGEE. The CDR3 is 14 amino acids. General study results and limits: Nearly half of spike-specific TCRs reportedly target variant regions that are unmutated in the B.1.351 and B.1.1.7 variants. Only after the peak T cell response were repertoires sampled.

The method was immunoSEQ multiplex PCR; TCRdb's version includes in-frame clones alone and lacks a portion of them. This table has 100,000 to 150,000 clones, 85% to 90% appearing once. The specimen comprised peripheral blood, sampled 28 days after the second AZD1222 dose. The gene calls are TRBV9 and TRBJ1-2; the match to TRBD1 covers 8 bases. The receptor was isolated from an adult who received the AZD1222 COVID-19 vaccine. The CDR3 DNA is TGTGCCAGCAGCAAGCAGACAGGGGTCTATGGCTACACCTTC. Translation: CASSKQTGVYGYTF.